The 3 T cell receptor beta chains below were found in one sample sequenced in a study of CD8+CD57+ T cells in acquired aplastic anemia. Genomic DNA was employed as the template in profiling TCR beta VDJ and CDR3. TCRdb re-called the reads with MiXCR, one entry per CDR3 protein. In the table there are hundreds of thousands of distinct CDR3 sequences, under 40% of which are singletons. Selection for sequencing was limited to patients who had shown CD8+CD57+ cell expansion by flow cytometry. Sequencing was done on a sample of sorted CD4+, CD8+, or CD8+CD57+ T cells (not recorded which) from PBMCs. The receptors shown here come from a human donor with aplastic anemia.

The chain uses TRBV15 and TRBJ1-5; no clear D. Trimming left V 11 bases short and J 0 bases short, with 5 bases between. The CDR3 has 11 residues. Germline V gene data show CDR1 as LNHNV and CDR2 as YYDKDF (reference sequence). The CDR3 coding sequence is TGTGCCCGGGATAGCAATCAGCCCCAGCATTTT. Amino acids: CARDSNQPQHF.

Here the CDR3 reads CASSPQTSGPYEQYF. DNA of the CDR3: TGTGCCAGCAGCCCCCAGACTAGCGGACCCTACGAGCAGTACTTC. The genes are TRBV9 and TRBJ2-7; 9 bases align to TRBD2. This CDR3 spans 15 amino acids. Unmatched junction bases numbered 7, after V lost 4 bases and J lost 2 bases. Germline-derived CDR1 and CDR2 are SGDLS and YYNGEE.

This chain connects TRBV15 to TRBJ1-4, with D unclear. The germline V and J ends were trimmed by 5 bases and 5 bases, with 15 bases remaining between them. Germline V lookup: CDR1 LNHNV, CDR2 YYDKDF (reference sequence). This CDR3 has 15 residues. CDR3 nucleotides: TGTGCCACCAGCCCCCGGACGTTGCTAAATGAAAAACTGTTTTTT. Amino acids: CATSPRTLLNEKLFF.